These T cell receptor beta chains were read from a single sample in a study of CD8 T cells in Susac syndrome. Using its own MiXCR run on the immunoSEQ multiplex PCR reads, TCRdb lists one record per CDR3 protein. The table records roughly 150,000 distinct CDR3 sequences, about 94% of them present only once. Sequencing was done on a sample of CD8+ T cells from PBMCs. All receptors derive from a human donor with multiple sclerosis. Both conserved end residues are part of each CDR3. A D gene is named only where the DNA matches it firmly. Expanded clones get a size class; other rows say once, few or many, or leave the size out.

V	size	D	J	DNA	CDR3
TRBV29-1	-	TRBD2	TRBJ2-1	TGCAGCGTTGAAGGGTTTAAGGGGCGGGGGGTCTCCTACAATGAGCAGTTCTTC	CSVEGFKGRGVSYNEQFF
TRBV9	-	-	TRBJ1-1	TGTGCCAGCAGCGTAGGGTCCGCGATGAACACTGAAGCTTTCTTT	CASSVGSAMNTEAFF
TRBV29-1	-	TRBD2	TRBJ2-1	TGCAGCGTATTTCGGCGGGGGGGCCTAAATGAGCAGTTCTTC	CSVFRRGGLNEQFF
TRBV6-5	-	-	TRBJ1-1	TGTGCCAGCAGTTACCCCCGAGGTGGCAGAATGAACACTGAAGCTTTCTTT	CASSYPRGGRMNTEAFF
TRBV3-1	-	TRBD2	TRBJ2-5	TGTGCCAGCAGCCAAGTTCCGAGAAGACTAGCGGGGGCGGAGACCCAGTACTTC	CASSQVPRRLAGAETQYF
TRBV28	-	-	TRBJ2-7	TGTGCCAGCAGTTTATCCTTTAATTCCTACGAGCAGTACTTC	CASSLSFNSYEQYF
TRBV15	-	-	TRBJ1-1	TGTGCCACCAGCGGTGCGGCGACTGAAGCTTTCTTT	CATSGAATEAFF
TRBV7-9	-	-	TRBJ1-1	TGTGCCAGCAGCCCCGAGGGGATGCCTAACACTGAAGCTTTCTTT	CASSPEGMPNTEAFF
TRBV4-1	-	TRBD2	TRBJ2-7	TGCGCCAGCAGCCAAGATCCAGCGGGGGAGTCCTACGAGCAGTACTTC	CASSQDPAGESYEQYF
TRBV18	-	-	TRBJ2-1	TGTGCCAGCTCACCCAGGGATGAGCAGTTCTTC	CASSPRDEQFF
TRBV25-1	-	-	TRBJ2-7	TGTGCCAGCGAAGTGGGGAGAGAGCAGTACTTC	CASEVGREQYF
TRBV13	-	TRBD1	TRBJ1-1	TGTGCCAGCAGCATAACAGGGGACGAAGCTTTCTTT	CASSITGDEAFF
TRBV20-1	-	-	TRBJ1-3	TGCAGTGCTAGAGGTTTAGGTGGAAACACCATATATTTT	CSARGLGGNTIYF
TRBV28	-	TRBD1	TRBJ2-6	TGTGCCAGCACCCTGAAGGACAGGGGGCGACCTGGGGCCAACGTCCTGACTTTC	CASTLKDRGRPGANVLTF
TRBV12-3/TRBV12-4	-	TRBD2	TRBJ2-5	TGTGCCAGCAGACTAGCGGGGGGACCCGTGAGGGAGACCCAGTACTTC	CASRLAGGPVRETQYF
TRBV7-9	-	-	TRBJ2-3	TGTGCCAGCAGCCCGTGGGCCGATACAGATACGCAGTATTTT	CASSPWADTDTQYF
TRBV5-1	-	-	TRBJ1-5	TGCGCCAGCCCTCCACAGCCCCAGCATTTT	CASPPQPQHF
TRBV29-1	few	TRBD1	TRBJ2-7	TGCAGCGTTGAGACAGGGAGCTCCTACGAGCAGTACTTC	CSVETGSSYEQYF
TRBV9	-	-	TRBJ1-1	TGTGCCAGCAGCCCCGAGGGAATAGCTGAAGCTTTCTTT	CASSPEGIAEAFF
TRBV12-3/TRBV12-4	once	TRBD2	TRBJ2-1	TGTGCCAGCAGTCGACTAGCGGGGTTGAACGATGAGCAGTTCTTC	CASSRLAGLNDEQFF
TRBV12-3/TRBV12-4	-	-	TRBJ2-1	TGTGCCAGCAGCCCGATTGGACACAATGAGCAGTTCTTC	CASSPIGHNEQFF
TRBV15	-	-	TRBJ1-1	TGTGCCACCAGCATTAAAGACTTTAACACTGAAGCTTTCTTT	CATSIKDFNTEAFF
TRBV15	-	TRBD1	TRBJ1-1	TGTGCCACCAGTGGAGACAGGGCCTCGAACACTGAAGCTTTCTTT	CATSGDRASNTEAFF
TRBV29-1	-	TRBD1	TRBJ2-7	TGCAGCGTTGGCGGGACAGGGTTCTCCTACGAGCAGTACTTC	CSVGGTGFSYEQYF
TRBV20-1	-	-	TRBJ2-1	TGCAGCCCCTGGACTTCGAATGAGCAGTTCTTC	CSPWTSNEQFF
TRBV30	-	-	TRBJ2-7	TGTGCCTGGGAGAGTTCTAGCTCCTACGAGCAGTACTTC	CAWESSSSYEQYF
TRBV7-9	-	-	TRBJ2-3	TGTGCCAGCAGCTTAGGCGGGCAGATCCTTAGAGATACGCAGTATTTT	CASSLGGQILRDTQYF
TRBV27	-	TRBD1	TRBJ1-2	TGTGCCAGCAGTTTATCAGCAGGGGGCGACGGCTACACCTTC	CASSLSAGGDGYTF
TRBV4-3	-	-	TRBJ2-5	TGCGCCAGCAGCCAAGGGAGCGGTCGAGAGACCCAGTACTTC	CASSQGSGRETQYF
TRBV7-9	-	-	TRBJ1-4	TGTGCCAGCAGCACTAATGAAAAACTGTTTTTT	CASSTNEKLFF